The 30 T cell receptor beta chains reported below all come from one sample, sequenced in a study of regulatory T cells in long-lasting Graves disease. The sample's time point: persistent/refractory GD, antithyroid drugs over 5 years with positive TRAb. The TCR library was made from RNA that had been extracted from PBMCs in TRIzol. CDR3-region Arm-PCR and iRepertoire HTBI primers produced the TCR beta libraries. One entry per CDR3 protein, called by TCRdb with MiXCR from the multiplex PCR reads. Counted here are approximately 500,000 distinct CDR3 sequences, 20% to 25% occurring once; the ten biggest clones make up about 7%. The material was peripheral blood mononuclear cells (PBMCs), obtained when the disease was refractory, from a patient treated with antithyroid drugs. These receptors were collected from a female donor with Graves disease.

This clonotype was found many times. The V gene is TRBV7-2, the J gene TRBJ2-7; 9 bases agree with TRBD1. In germline, CDR1 is SGHTA, CDR2 FQGNSA. The V and J ends lost 1 base and 7 bases, in that order; junction bases with no gene match: 5. The CDR3 length is 14 residues. This CDR3 is CASSLGAGTGEQYF. The DNA for the CDR3 is TGTGCCAGCAGCTTAGGGGCAGGGACAGGGGAGCAGTACTTC.

This clonotype was seen a handful of times. The V call is TRBV7-9, the J call TRBJ2-3; 7 bases align to TRBD1. The CDR3 runs to 14 residues. The ends lost 7 bases at V and 2 bases at J; junction bases unmatched: 6. The germline gives CDR1 SEHNR, CDR2 FQNEAQ (reference sequence). The CDR3 DNA sequence: TGTGCCAGCAAGATGGGGACAGTCACAGATACGCAGTATTTT. Amino acid sequence: CASKMGTVTDTQYF.

The genes are TRBV7-2 and TRBJ2-7, with D hard to call. The CDR3 totals 14 residues. V was clipped by 4 bases and J by 5 bases, with 15 bases between them. Germline CDR1 and CDR2: SGHTA and FQGNSA. CDR3 region: CASSSTRWVNEQYF. The CDR3 coding sequence is TGTGCCAGCAGCTCGACCAGATGGGTAAACGAGCAGTACTTC.

This clonotype has just a few counts. V and J are TRBV29-1 and TRBJ2-2, with 7 bases aligning to TRBD2. Germline CDR1 and CDR2: SQVTM and ANQGSEA. V was clipped by 7 bases and J by 4 bases; unmatched bases: 9. This CDR3 has 14 residues. This CDR3 is CSARGDGTTGELFF. CDR3 coding DNA: TGCAGCGCCCGGGGGGATGGGACCACCGGGGAGCTGTTTTTT.

J is TRBJ2-5 and V is TRBV7-2; TRBD2 is a possible D gene (5 bases). Germline CDR1 reads SGHTA; CDR2 reads FQGNSA. The CDR3 has 17 residues. V was pared by 1 base and J by 4 bases, with 19 bases between. CDR3 sequence: CASSLEVRLAWRETQYF. In nucleotides, the CDR3 is TGTGCCAGCAGCTTAGAGGTCAGGCTAGCCTGGAGAGAGACCCAGTACTTC.

This clonotype was observed a single time. The rearrangement uses TRBV2 and TRBJ2-1; 13 bases align to TRBD2. The V gene end was trimmed by 3 bases and the J gene end by 8 bases; junction bases not matched to a gene: 7. This CDR3 is 16 amino acids long. Germline V gene data show CDR1 as SNHLY and CDR2 as FYNNEI. The CDR3 region is CASSEGGTSGNYEQFF. The CDR3 coding sequence is TGTGCCAGCAGTGAGGGGGGGACTAGCGGGAATTATGAGCAGTTCTTC.

This clonotype was seen repeatedly, ten times or more. The rearrangement joins TRBV20-1 to TRBJ1-1; D gene unclear. The CDR3 runs to 12 residues. The V gene's germline CDR1 is DFQATT and CDR2 SNEGSKA (reference sequence). Trimming pared 1 base from V and 6 bases from J, leaving 9 bases between. The CDR3 region is CSARAMSSEAFF. The CDR3 region has the DNA TGCAGTGCTAGAGCCATGAGCTCTGAAGCTTTCTTT.

As to this clonotype: This could be a read error, since a much larger clone is one nucleotide away. The chain links TRBV7-2 to TRBJ1-5; D remains unclear. Trimming removed 2 bases at V and 6 bases at J, with 23 bases between. The CDR3 is 18 amino acids. Germline CDR1 and CDR2: SGHTA and FQGNSA. The CDR3 loop is CASSLTPPGQGPGQPQHF. DNA of the CDR3: TGTGCCAGCAGCTTAACCCCTCCCGGGCAAGGGCCAGGTCAGCCCCAGCATTTT.

Ten or more counts support this clonotype. V is TRBV12-3 or TRBV12-4 and J is TRBJ1-1; maybe TRBD1 (5 bases). V lost 3 bases, J lost 0 bases, and 11 bases lay in between. The CDR3 has 15 amino acids. CDR3 bases: TGTGCCAGCAGTTTCCGGAGGGGTTTGAACACTGAAGCTTTCTTT. This codes for CASSFRRGLNTEAFF.

This clonotype has ten or more counts. The V gene is TRBV28, the J gene TRBJ1-5; 7 nucleotides align to TRBD1. This CDR3 region has 13 residues. CDR1 is MDHEN, CDR2 SYDVKM, per germline. V shed 5 bases, J shed 6 bases, and the junction held 4 bases outside the gene matches. CDR3 sequence reads: CASSPGGLQPQHF. CDR3 coding DNA: TGTGCCAGCAGTCCAGGGGGTCTTCAGCCCCAGCATTTT.

This clonotype was picked up many times. The chain uses TRBV28 and TRBJ1-2, with D uncertain. The CDR3 covers 16 residues. V was shortened by 2 bases and J by 3 bases, with 16 bases between the two germline ends. From germline, CDR1 is MDHEN and CDR2 SYDVKM. The CDR3 DNA reads TGTGCCAGCAGTTTAGTAAGGGCCCGACCTTACTATGGCTACACCTTC. Protein product: CASSLVRARPYYGYTF.

Ten or more counts support this clonotype. This chain connects TRBV15 to TRBJ1-1; D unclear. Trimming took off 4 bases at V and 1 base at J, with 10 bases between the two ends. The length of the CDR3 is 14 residues. Germline V gene data show CDR1 as LNHNV and CDR2 as YYDKDF (reference sequence). CDR3 bases: TGTGCCACCAGCAATACCCGGGAGAACACTGAAGCTTTCTTT. Its translation is CATSNTRENTEAFF.

The chain is built from TRBV12-3 or TRBV12-4 and TRBJ2-1, with 8 bases matching TRBD1. The CDR3 runs 16 residues. V trimming: 7 bases; J trimming: 2 bases; junction bases outside the gene matches: 10. The CDR3 region has the DNA TGTGCCAGCAAAGGGACAGGCTTACCGCCCTACAATGAGCAGTTCTTC. Its protein product is CASKGTGLPPYNEQFF.

This clonotype was detected many times. The chain is built from TRBV28 and TRBJ2-7; 11 nucleotides line up with TRBD2. Germline V gene data show CDR1 as MDHEN and CDR2 as SYDVKM. This CDR3 is 14 amino acids long. The V gene end was trimmed by 3 bases and the J gene end by 9 bases; junction bases not matched to a gene: 7. Here the CDR3 reads CASSFPTSGTVQYF. The CDR3 DNA reads TGTGCCAGCAGTTTCCCGACTAGCGGGACGGTGCAGTACTTC.

This clonotype was counted at least ten times. This rearrangement joins TRBV11-2 to TRBJ2-7, with 7 bases that match TRBD1. Germline CDR1 is SGHAT and CDR2 is FQNNGV. Germline trimming cut 4 bases from V and 1 base from J; bases unmatched to any gene: 7. This CDR3 has 15 residues. The CDR3, as DNA: TGTGCCAGCAGCTCTCGACAGGGCTTGTCCTACGAGCAGTACTTC. Its protein is CASSSRQGLSYEQYF.

The genes are TRBV6-2 or TRBV6-3 and TRBJ1-6; D uncertain. V shed 4 bases and J shed 6 bases, with 7 bases lying between them. Germline V gene lookup returns CDR1 MNHEY and CDR2 SVGEGT. The CDR3 is 13 residues long. CDR3 sequence: CASSSFRNSPLHF. The CDR3 nucleotides read TGTGCCAGCAGTTCGTTCCGTAATTCACCCCTCCACTTT.

The chain combines TRBV19 with TRBJ1-3; weak D call: TRBD1 (6 bases). This CDR3 region has 15 residues. The V end lost 3 bases, the J end lost 2 bases, and 11 bases lay between the germline ends. CDR1 is LNHDA and CDR2 is SQIVND in the germline V gene (reference sequence). The CDR3 reads CASSMVEGAGNTIYF. In nucleotides, the CDR3 is TGTGCCAGTAGTATGGTGGAGGGGGCTGGAAACACCATATATTTT.

This clonotype came up many times. The chain joins TRBV15 to TRBJ2-6; D uncertain. This CDR3 spans 16 amino acids. Germline CDR1 LNHNV, CDR2 YYDKDF (reference sequence). V was trimmed by 6 bases and J by 0 bases, leaving 12 bases between them. CDR3 nucleotides: TGTGCCACCAGTCCGTCCCGAAGCTCTGGGGCCAACGTCCTGACTTTC. This encodes CATSPSRSSGANVLTF.

This clonotype was found many times. This chain connects TRBV10-3 to TRBJ1-1; maybe TRBD1 (5 bases). The V and J ends lost 4 bases and 0 bases respectively, with 15 bases between them. CDR1 ENHRY and CDR2 SYGVKD come from the germline V gene. The CDR3 is 16 amino acids. The CDR3 reads CAISATLQDMNTEAFF. As DNA, the CDR3 is TGTGCCATCAGTGCGACCCTACAGGACATGAACACTGAAGCTTTCTTT.

There are a few counts of this clonotype. The rearrangement uses TRBV11-2 and TRBJ1-1; no definite D call. This CDR3 region has 16 residues. The germline CDR1 and CDR2 sequences are SGHAT and FQNNGV. Trimming pared 2 bases from V and 0 bases from J, leaving 13 bases between. CDR3 in DNA: TGTGCCAGCAGCTTATATGCCGGGGAAATGAACACTGAAGCTTTCTTT. Protein sequence: CASSLYAGEMNTEAFF.

This clonotype was recorded at least ten times. This rearrangement joins TRBV3-1 to TRBJ1-1, with D unresolved. CDR3 length: 13 amino acids. Germline loops: CDR1 LGHDT, CDR2 YNNKEL (reference sequence). V was trimmed by 2 bases and J by 7 bases, leaving 11 bases between them. The CDR3 DNA sequence: TGTGCCAGCAGCCAAATCCGGGGTAGTGAAGCTTTCTTT. This encodes CASSQIRGSEAFF.

The sample holds many counts of this clonotype. This rearrangement joins TRBV28 to TRBJ2-7, with D perhaps matching TRBD1 or TRBD2 (5 bases each). V lost 5 bases to trimming and J lost 3 bases, with 20 bases between them. Germline CDR1 MDHEN, CDR2 SYDVKM. CDR3 size: 16 residues. The CDR3 DNA is TGTGCCAGCAGTACCCAAGCGACCGGGACCCTCTACGAGCAGTACTTC. This encodes CASSTQATGTLYEQYF.

This clonotype was counted ten times or more. CDR3 coding DNA: TGTGCCAGTAGTATTGGACATATGAACACTGAAGCTTTCTTT. This gives the protein CASSIGHMNTEAFF. V and J are TRBV19 and TRBJ1-1; D may be TRBD1 (5 bases). Deletions cut 3 bases from V and 0 bases from J, with 8 bases between. From germline, CDR1 is LNHDA and CDR2 SQIVND (reference sequence). CDR3 length: 14 residues.

The rearrangement uses TRBV27 and TRBJ1-5; D is ambiguous. CDR3 size: 16 residues. Per germline, CDR1 MNHEY and CDR2 SMNVEV (reference sequence). Trimming cost V 6 bases and J 2 bases, with 17 bases left between them. The CDR3: CASSPHGSFGNQPQHF. In DNA, the CDR3 is TGTGCCAGCAGCCCTCACGGATCCTTTGGCAATCAGCCCCAGCATTTT.

This clonotype was counted many times. The chain carries TRBV6-9 and TRBJ2-7; 9 bases are shared with TRBD1. The J segment lost 3 bases and the V segment lost 3 bases, leaving 6 bases of the junction unmatched. The CDR3 loop spans 15 amino acids. CDR1 and CDR2 from the germline V gene are MNHGY and SVAAGI. CDR3 amino acids: CASSYSDRGYYEQYF. Written as DNA, the CDR3 is TGTGCCAGCAGTTACTCAGACAGGGGGTACTACGAGCAGTACTTC.

The chain couples TRBV28 to TRBJ1-3; 7 bases are shared with TRBD1. The V gene end was trimmed by 5 bases and the J gene end by 0 bases; junction bases not matched to a gene: 4. Germline assignment: CDR1 MDHEN and CDR2 SYDVKM. The CDR3 runs 15 residues. CDR3 region: CASSQTGFSGNTIYF. CDR3 DNA sequence: TGTGCCAGCAGTCAGACAGGGTTCTCTGGAAACACCATATATTTT. Drawing the rest from reference TRBV28 and TRBJ1-3, the complete variable domain is DVKVTQSSRYLVKRTGEKVFLECVQDMDHENMFWYRQDPGLGLRLIYFSYDVKMKEKGDIPEGYSVSREKKERFSLILESASTNQTSMYLCASSQTGFSGNTIYFGEGSWLTVV.

This clonotype was seen at least ten times. The chain combines TRBV20-1 with TRBJ2-7, with D tentatively TRBD2 (5 bases). The CDR3 runs 12 residues. Trimming took off 6 bases at V and 3 bases at J, with 12 bases between the two ends. Germline lookup yields CDR1 DFQATT and CDR2 SNEGSKA (reference sequence). CDR3 bases: TGCAGTGCCCAACCCGGGGACTACGAGCAGTACTTC. It yields the protein CSAQPGDYEQYF.

This clonotype was counted between two and nine times. The chain is built from TRBV7-9 and TRBJ1-2, with TRBD1 matching over 8 bases. The V gene's germline CDR1 is SEHNR and CDR2 FQNEAQ (reference sequence). The CDR3 covers 13 residues. Trimming removed 8 bases from V and 7 bases from J; junction bases left unmatched: 9. In nucleotides, the CDR3 is TGTGCCAGCCTACAGGGGGGCTTTACTGGCTACACCTTC. Its protein product is CASLQGGFTGYTF.

This clonotype was observed a few times. The chain joins TRBV25-1 to TRBJ1-5; 8 nucleotides line up with TRBD1. V shed 3 bases, J shed 3 bases, and the junction held 1 base outside the gene matches. Germline V gene sequence: CDR1 MGHDK, CDR2 SYGVNS. The CDR3 contains 14 residues. The CDR3 protein is CASSETGANQPQHF. The CDR3 DNA is TGTGCCAGCAGTGAGACAGGGGCCAATCAGCCCCAGCATTTT.

This clonotype showed up many times. The chain links TRBV20-1 to TRBJ2-7; tentative D call: TRBD1 (6 bases). Germline values: CDR1 DFQATT, CDR2 SNEGSKA (reference sequence). Trimming pared 1 base from V and 3 bases from J, leaving 16 bases between. This CDR3 contains 15 residues. CDR3 nucleotides: TGCAGTGCTAGAGGTAGAGGACAGCCTTTCTACGAGCAGTACTTC. It translates to CSARGRGQPFYEQYF.